This section outlines one TCR beta chain sequence together with its context. What it binds is unknown. The data were obtained in a study of post-analysis software for immune sequencing data. Study-level findings and limits: Among four or five TRBV segments more frequent in patients than controls were TRBV5-6, TRBV5-1 and TRBV20-1.

The library was made from cDNA and included unique molecular identifiers. Each CDR3 protein gets one entry after TCRdb re-called the PCR reads with MiXCR. The sample comprises 430,000 or so distinct CDR3 sequences, approximately 37% of which are singletons, and about 8% rests with the top ten. CDR3 length equals 14 residues. The V end was cut by 2 bases, the J end by 2 bases, with 10 bases between. In germline, CDR1 is WSHSY, CDR2 SAAADI. The sequencing sample was made of blood. V usage is TRBV10-2 and J usage is TRBJ2-7; possible D gene TRBD2, 5 bases. The clonotype comes from a girl aged 2-9 years with multiple sclerosis. This chain's CDR3 is CASSEGGGPYEQYF. CDR3 coding DNA: TGCGCCAGCAGTGAGGGAGGCGGACCCTACGAGCAGTACTTC.